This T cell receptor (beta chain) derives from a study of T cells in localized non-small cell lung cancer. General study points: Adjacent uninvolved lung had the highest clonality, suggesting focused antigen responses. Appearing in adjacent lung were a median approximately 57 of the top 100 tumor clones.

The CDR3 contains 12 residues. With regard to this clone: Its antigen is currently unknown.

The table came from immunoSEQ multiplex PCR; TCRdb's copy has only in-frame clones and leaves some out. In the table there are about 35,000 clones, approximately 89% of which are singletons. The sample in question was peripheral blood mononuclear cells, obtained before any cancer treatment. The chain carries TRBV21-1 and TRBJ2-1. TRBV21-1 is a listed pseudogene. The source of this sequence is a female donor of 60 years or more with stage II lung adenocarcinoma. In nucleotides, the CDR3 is TGTGCCAGCAGCAAAGACTACAATGAGCAGTTCTTC. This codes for CASSKDYNEQFF.